This T cell receptor beta chain was recovered during a study of blood T cell repertoires in COVID-19. Across the study: Researchers got acute and convalescent COVID-19 samples from the United States, Italy and Spain. PBMCs, B-cell-depleted T cells, or T cells were the source of the cDNA or gDNA that made up the material.

The table came from immunoSEQ multiplex PCR; TCRdb's copy has only in-frame clones and leaves some out. The sample has about 220,000 clones, around nine tenths seen once. The CDR3 consists of 14 residues. The V and J ends lost 0 bases and 3 bases respectively, with 8 bases between them. From germline, CDR1 is LGHNA and CDR2 YNFKEQ. This chain joins TRBV4-2 and TRBJ1-1; D gene ambiguous. This receptor was taken from a woman in her forties or fifties with acute COVID-19. The sequenced sample was PBMCs or T cells enriched from blood (not recorded which). The CDR3 DNA follows: TGTGCCAGCAGCCAAGAAACAGTTTACACTGAAGCTTTCTTT. It yields the protein CASSQETVYTEAFF.